This T cell receptor (beta chain) was identified during a study of blood T cell repertoires in COVID-19. Study-level information: Italy, Spain and the United States were the sources of the convalescent and acute COVID-19 samples.

J gave up 4 bases and V 1 base, and 7 bases lay outside the gene matches. Germline V gives CDR1 SGHDT, CDR2 YYEEEE. The CDR3 is 16 residues long. Here immunoSEQ multiplex PCR was the method, and the copy in TCRdb shows in-frame clones only, minus some. The sample has roughly 200,000 clones, approximately 85% seen once; the top ten hold roughly 3.5%. Material: peripheral blood. The source is a man in his fifties or sixties with acute or convalescent COVID-19. The rearrangement joins TRBV5-6 to TRBJ2-2; 7 bases agree with TRBD2. CDR3 amino acids: CASSLTGGSVTGELFF. The CDR3, as DNA: TGTGCCAGCAGCTTGACGGGCGGGAGTGTCACCGGGGAGCTGTTTTTT.